This T cell receptor (beta chain) was sequenced during a study of early T cells in non-severe SARS-CoV-2 infection. As for the study in general: Bulk RNA taken from unsorted whole blood was sequenced, leaving chains unpaired.

As concerns this clonotype: Its antigen is unidentified.

This CDR3 has 16 residues. Germline V gene data show CDR1 as MGHRA and CDR2 as YSYEKL. V lost 1 base and J lost 1, with 10 bases in between. Study conclusions and caveats: The matching step, a VDJdb search, favored anti-spike CD8 responses and missed private and CD4 specificities.

TCRdb called the 5' RACE reads again in MiXCR, with one record for every CDR3 protein. Of approximately 100,000 distinct CDR3 sequences in the sample, 9.5% to 12% are singletons; the top ten hold 5.1%. The receptor was derived from an adult who was a healthcare worker with PCR-confirmed SARS-CoV-2 infection or an uninfected control (not recorded which). Sequencing input: whole blood. J is TRBJ1-4 and V is TRBV4-1; no definite D call. The CDR3 reads CASSQVGRRTNEKLFF. CDR3 in DNA: TGCGCCAGCAGCCAAGTAGGGCGGCGAACTAATGAAAAACTGTTTTTT.